The clone carrying this T cell receptor (beta chain) was counted ten times or more. What it recognizes is unknown. MiXCR, run by TCRdb on the reads, gives a single entry per CDR3 protein. The table lists 250,000 to 300,000 distinct CDR3 sequences, around 20% of them singletons. This sample is part of a study of T cell repertoires in cytomegalovirus infection. Study in general: The authors used CMV epitopes that were HLA-C-restricted (recently identified) and HLA-B-restricted (well studied). It was the public TCR beta signatures that indicated both CMV infection and matching HLA type.

V was trimmed by 2 bases and J by 4 bases, leaving 24 bases between them. The CDR3 runs to 19 residues. Germline V gene sequence: CDR1 SGHVS, CDR2 FQNEAQ. Study results and caveats: The ex vivo response was dominated by HLA-C-restricted CMV-specific TCR beta clonotypes. Summed frequency of shared TCR beta families picked out CMV carriers who also had the relevant HLA.

The clonotype was recovered from a human donor in good health (CMV status not recorded). Some clones in this sample may be carry-over from other donors' samples. The chain joins TRBV7-8 to TRBJ1-5; possibly TRBD1 for D (5 bases). Sequenced material: cultured PBMCs, taken from culture after CMV antigen stimulation. In nucleotides, the CDR3 is TGTGCCAGCAGCTTAAGTCGCGGTTACGAGGGGAAGGATAATCAGCCCCAGCATTTT. It codes for CASSLSRGYEGKDNQPQHF. Full variable domain (remainder filled in from reference TRBV7-8 and TRBJ1-5): GAGVSQSPRYKVAKRGQDVALRCDPISGHVSLFWYQQALGQGPEFLTYFQNEAQLDKSGLPSDRFFAERPEGSVSTLKIQRTQQEDSAVYLCASSLSRGYEGKDNQPQHFGDGTRLSIL.